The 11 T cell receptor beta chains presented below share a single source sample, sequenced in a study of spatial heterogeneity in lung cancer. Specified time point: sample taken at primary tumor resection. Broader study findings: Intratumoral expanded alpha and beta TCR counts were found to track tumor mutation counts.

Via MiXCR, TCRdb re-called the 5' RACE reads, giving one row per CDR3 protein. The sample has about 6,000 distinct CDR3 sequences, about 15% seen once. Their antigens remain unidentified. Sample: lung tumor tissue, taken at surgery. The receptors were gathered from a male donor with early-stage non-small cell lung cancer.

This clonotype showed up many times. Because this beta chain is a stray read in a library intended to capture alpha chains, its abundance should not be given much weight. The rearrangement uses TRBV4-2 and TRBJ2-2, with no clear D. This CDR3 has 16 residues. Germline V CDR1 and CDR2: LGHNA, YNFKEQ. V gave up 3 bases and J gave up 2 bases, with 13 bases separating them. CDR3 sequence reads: CASSQSWLGNTGELFF. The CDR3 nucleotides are TGTGCCAGCAGCCAGTCCTGGTTGGGAAACACCGGGGAGCTGTTTTTT.

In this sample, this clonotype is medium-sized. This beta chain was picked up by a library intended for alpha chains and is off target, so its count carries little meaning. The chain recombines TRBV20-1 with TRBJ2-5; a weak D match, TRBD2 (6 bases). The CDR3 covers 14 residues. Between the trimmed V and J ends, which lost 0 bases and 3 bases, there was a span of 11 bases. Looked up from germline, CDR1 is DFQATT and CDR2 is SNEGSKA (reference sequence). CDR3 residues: CSARDRLAKETQYF. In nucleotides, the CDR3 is TGCAGTGCTAGAGATAGGCTAGCGAAAGAGACCCAGTACTTC.

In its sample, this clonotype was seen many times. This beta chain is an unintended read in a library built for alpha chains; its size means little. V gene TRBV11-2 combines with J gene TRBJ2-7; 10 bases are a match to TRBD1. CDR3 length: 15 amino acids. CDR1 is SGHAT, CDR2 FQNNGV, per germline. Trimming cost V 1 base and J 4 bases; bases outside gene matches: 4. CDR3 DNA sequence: TGTGCCAGCAGCTTAGGATGGACAGGGGGTTACGAGCAGTACTTC. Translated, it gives CASSLGWTGGYEQYF.

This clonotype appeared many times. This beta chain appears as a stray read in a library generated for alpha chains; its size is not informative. The CDR3: CASSRNEQGVYEQYF. The CDR3 region has the DNA TGTGCCAGCAGCCGTAACGAACAGGGGGTGTACGAGCAGTACTTC. This chain links TRBV6-5 with TRBJ2-7; 8 bases line up with TRBD1. From germline, CDR1 is MNHEY and CDR2 SVGAGI. The CDR3 spans 15 residues. V dropped 6 bases and J dropped 4; count of bases not matched to a gene: 11.

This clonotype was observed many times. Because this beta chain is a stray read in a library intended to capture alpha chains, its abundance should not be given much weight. CDR3 bases: TGTGCCAGCCAGGGTTCCTATAATTCACCCCTCCACTTT. Residues: CASQGSYNSPLHF. The J gene is TRBJ1-6, the V gene TRBV11-1; a weak D match, TRBD1 (5 bases). Germline CDR1 reads SGHAT; CDR2 reads FQDESV (reference sequence). The CDR3 loop spans 13 amino acids. Trimming stripped 8 bases from V and 1 base from J, with 6 bases between.

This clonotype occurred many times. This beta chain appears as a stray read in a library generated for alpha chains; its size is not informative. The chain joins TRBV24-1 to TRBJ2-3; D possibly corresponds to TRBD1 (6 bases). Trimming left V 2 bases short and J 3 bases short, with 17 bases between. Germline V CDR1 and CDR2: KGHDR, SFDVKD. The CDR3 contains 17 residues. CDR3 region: CATSDSSLTGSTDTQYF. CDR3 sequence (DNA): TGTGCCACCAGTGATTCCTCTCTGACAGGATCAACAGATACGCAGTATTTT.

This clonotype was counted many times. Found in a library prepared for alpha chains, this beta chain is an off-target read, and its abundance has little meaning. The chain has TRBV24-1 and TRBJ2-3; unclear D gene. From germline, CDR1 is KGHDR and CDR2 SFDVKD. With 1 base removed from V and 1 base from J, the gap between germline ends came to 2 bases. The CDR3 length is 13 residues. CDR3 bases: TGTGCCACCAGTGATTTCGGCACAGATACGCAGTATTTT. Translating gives CATSDFGTDTQYF.

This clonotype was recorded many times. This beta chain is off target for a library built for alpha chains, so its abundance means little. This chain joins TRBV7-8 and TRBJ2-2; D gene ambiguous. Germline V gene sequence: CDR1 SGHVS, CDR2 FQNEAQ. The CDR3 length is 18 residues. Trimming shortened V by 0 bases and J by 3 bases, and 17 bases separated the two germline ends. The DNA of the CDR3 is TGTGCCAGCAGCTTAGCCGCTGCGCAGATTCTTCACACCGGGGAGCTGTTTTTT. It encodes CASSLAAAQILHTGELFF.

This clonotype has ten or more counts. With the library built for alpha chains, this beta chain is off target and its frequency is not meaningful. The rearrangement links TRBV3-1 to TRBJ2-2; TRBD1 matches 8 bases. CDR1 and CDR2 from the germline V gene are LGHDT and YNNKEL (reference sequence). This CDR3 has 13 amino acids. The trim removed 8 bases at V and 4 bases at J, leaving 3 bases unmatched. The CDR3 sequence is CASRDRPTGELFF. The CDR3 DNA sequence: TGTGCCAGCCGGGACAGGCCCACCGGGGAGCTGTTTTTT.

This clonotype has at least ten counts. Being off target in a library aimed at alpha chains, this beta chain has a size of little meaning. The DNA of the CDR3 is TGTGCCAGCAGCCGACAGGGAGTGGGAGAGACCCAGTACTTC. This codes for CASSRQGVGETQYF. The chain links TRBV6-5 to TRBJ2-5; 7 nucleotides agree with TRBD1. The CDR3 is 14 amino acids. The germline gives CDR1 MNHEY, CDR2 SVGAGI. Unmatched junction bases numbered 8, after V lost 6 bases and J lost 4 bases.

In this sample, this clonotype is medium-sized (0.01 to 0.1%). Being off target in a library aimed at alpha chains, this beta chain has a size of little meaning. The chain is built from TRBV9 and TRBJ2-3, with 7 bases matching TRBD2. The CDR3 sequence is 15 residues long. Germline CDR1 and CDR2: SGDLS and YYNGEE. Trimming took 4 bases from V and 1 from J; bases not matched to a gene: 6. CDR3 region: CASSFSAGGTDTQYF. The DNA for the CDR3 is TGTGCCAGCAGCTTTTCTGCGGGGGGCACAGATACGCAGTATTTT.